The 26 T cell receptor beta chains below all came from one sample that was sequenced in a study of cytotoxic CD8 clonotypes in ibrutinib-treated CLL. Assay used: immunoSEQ multiplex PCR; TCRdb lists only in-frame clones, some missing. The table lists approximately 67,000 clones, 80% of them singletons. This sample comprised PBMCs, obtained at disease progression, from a patient treated with ibrutinib. These receptors came from a human donor with chronic lymphocytic leukemia.

The chain employs TRBV6-6 and TRBJ2-5; D is undetermined. The V and J ends lost 5 bases and 2 bases respectively, with 3 bases between them. Germline lookup yields CDR1 MNHNY and CDR2 SVGAGI (reference sequence). This CDR3 spans 11 amino acids. The CDR3 sequence: CASSGQETQYF. For the CDR3, the DNA is TGTGCCAGCAGTGGTCAAGAGACCCAGTACTTC.

This clone was seen a single time. This rearrangement joins TRBV5-1 to TRBJ1-1, with no clear D. V was clipped by 0 bases and J by 1 base, with 7 bases between them. CDR1 and CDR2 (germline): SGHRS, YFSETQ. This CDR3 comprises 14 residues. The CDR3 DNA is TGCGCCAGCAGCTTGGGCCAATCGAACACTGAAGCTTTCTTT. Amino acid sequence: CASSLGQSNTEAFF.

V gene TRBV5-1 combines with J gene TRBJ2-7; tentatively, D is TRBD1 (5 bases). This CDR3 is 13 amino acids long. V was shortened by 1 base and J by 1 base, with 6 bases between the two germline ends. Per germline, CDR1 SGHRS and CDR2 YFSETQ. The CDR3: CASSLTGSYEQYF. The CDR3 coding sequence is TGCGCCAGCAGCTTGACAGGATCCTACGAGCAGTACTTC.

V usage is TRBV19 and J usage is TRBJ2-2, with D possibly matching TRBD1 (5 bases). There are 15 residues in the CDR3. Germline V lookup: CDR1 LNHDA, CDR2 SQIVND (reference sequence). The V end lost 6 bases, the J end lost 4 bases, and 15 bases lay between the germline ends. CDR3 sequence (DNA): TGTGCCAGTAGGGGTCGACAGCTGATCACCGGGGAGCTGTTTTTT. Translated, it gives CASRGRQLITGELFF. The full variable domain, rest sourced from reference TRBV19 and TRBJ2-2, is DGGITQSPKYLFRKEGQNVTLSCEQNLNHDAMYWYRQDPGQGLRLIYYSQIVNDFQKGDIAEGYSVSREKKESFPLTVTSAQKNPTAFYLCASRGRQLITGELFFGEGSRLTVL.

J is TRBJ2-2 and V is TRBV5-1; D gene ambiguous. Looked up from germline, CDR1 is SGHRS and CDR2 is YFSETQ. The CDR3 is 16 residues long. Trimming took 4 bases from V and 0 from J, leaving 13 bases between them. CDR3 in amino acids: CASSPHTFANTGELFF. The CDR3 coding sequence is TGCGCCAGCAGCCCACACACGTTCGCGAACACCGGGGAGCTGTTTTTT.

This chain connects TRBV14 to TRBJ1-1; D is unresolved. The CDR3 has 13 amino acids. Germline V lookup: CDR1 SGHDN, CDR2 FVKESK. V lost 2 bases to trimming and J lost 5 bases, with 9 bases between them. The CDR3 protein is CASSQLVGTEAFF. The CDR3 coding sequence is TGTGCCAGCAGCCAACTCGTTGGAACTGAAGCTTTCTTT.

This clone showed up just once. The genes are TRBV19 and TRBJ2-5; D might be TRBD2 (6 bases). The CDR3 consists of 13 residues. Trimming cost V 3 bases and J 4 bases, with 9 bases left between them. The V gene's germline CDR1 is LNHDA and CDR2 SQIVND (reference sequence). The CDR3 DNA sequence: TGTGCCAGTAGTATTAGGGGAGGAGAGACCCAGTACTTC. This sequence encodes CASSIRGGETQYF. Using reference TRBV19 and TRBJ2-5 for the parts outside the CDR3, the full variable domain is DGGITQSPKYLFRKEGQNVTLSCEQNLNHDAMYWYRQDPGQGLRLIYYSQIVNDFQKGDIAEGYSVSREKKESFPLTVTSAQKNPTAFYLCASSIRGGETQYFGPGTRLLVL.

The chain recombines TRBV29-1 with TRBJ1-2; no clear D. CDR3 length equals 15 residues. Trimming removed 5 bases from V and 4 bases from J, with 20 bases in between. In germline, CDR1 is SQVTM, CDR2 ANQGSEA. The CDR3: CSVPRTGIVGYGYTF. DNA of the CDR3: TGCAGCGTTCCCCGCACCGGGATTGTTGGCTATGGCTACACCTTC.

The V and J genes are TRBV7-3 and TRBJ2-7; D may correspond to TRBD1 or TRBD2 (5 bases each). The CDR3 covers 13 residues. The germline V and J ends were trimmed by 6 bases and 2 bases, with 11 bases remaining between them. Germline CDR1 reads SGHTA; CDR2 reads FQGTGA. The CDR3 DNA reads TGTGCCAGCAGTCGGGGCTCAACCTACGAGCAGTACTTC. Translated: CASSRGSTYEQYF. The variable domain in full, completed from reference TRBV7-3 and TRBJ2-7, reads GAGVSQTPSNKVTEKGKYVELRCDPISGHTALYWYRQSLGQGPEFLIYFQGTGAADDSGLPNDRFFAVRPEGSVSTLKIQRTERGDSAVYLCASSRGSTYEQYFGPGTRLTVT.

J is TRBJ2-1 and V is TRBV7-7; D uncertain. Germline CDR1 reads SSHAT; CDR2 reads FNYEAQ (reference sequence). V dropped 1 base and J dropped 8 bases, with 12 bases sitting between them. This CDR3 has 14 amino acids. In nucleotides, the CDR3 is TGTGCCAGCAGCTTAGATCTGGGGTCCGATGAGCAGTTCTTC. Translation gives CASSLDLGSDEQFF. Full variable domain (outside the CDR3, taken from reference TRBV7-7 and TRBJ2-1): GAGVSQSPRYKVTKRGQDVTLRCDPISSHATLYWYQQALGQGPEFLTYFNYEAQPDKSGLPSDRFSAERPEGSISTLTIQRTEQRDSAMYRCASSLDLGSDEQFFGPGTRLTVL.

This clone was seen a single time. The chain joins TRBV27 to TRBJ2-2; 8 nucleotides match TRBD2. This CDR3 is built from 14 residues. Germline CDR1 is MNHEY and CDR2 is SMNVEV (reference sequence). Unmatched junction bases numbered 7, after V lost 7 bases and J lost 6 bases. Here the CDR3 DNA reads TGTGCCAGCACCTCCGGGACTAGTTCCGGGGAGCTGTTTTTT. It specifies CASTSGTSSGELFF.

The chain has TRBV11-2 and TRBJ2-3; 14 bases map to TRBD2. From germline, CDR1 is SGHAT and CDR2 FQNNGV. The CDR3 is made up of 14 amino acids. With V trimmed by 5 bases and J by 11 bases, 6 bases remained unmatched. CDR3 sequence (DNA): TGTGCCAGCAGCCCCGGGACTAGCGGGAGTTTGCAGTATTTT. This sequence encodes CASSPGTSGSLQYF.

This rearrangement joins TRBV11-3 to TRBJ2-7, with D perhaps matching TRBD1 (6 bases). V dropped 5 bases and J dropped 3 bases, with 20 bases sitting between them. This CDR3 comprises 16 residues. Germline CDR1 is SGHNT and CDR2 is YENEEA. The CDR3 is CASSLRLGTSFYEQYF. The DNA of the CDR3 is TGTGCCAGCAGCCTCCGCCTCGGGACAAGTTTCTACGAGCAGTACTTC. Based on the CDR3 plus reference TRBV11-3 and TRBJ2-7, the full variable domain is EAGVVQSPRYKIIEKKQPVAFWCNPISGHNTLYWYLQNLGQGPELLIRYENEEAVDDSQLPKDRFSAERLKGVDSTLKIQPAELGDSAVYLCASSLRLGTSFYEQYFGPGTRLTVT.

The V gene is TRBV5-1, the J gene TRBJ2-5; D is ambiguous. Germline V lookup: CDR1 SGHRS, CDR2 YFSETQ. This CDR3 is built from 14 residues. V lost 0 bases, J lost 0 bases, and 6 bases lay in between. CDR3: CASSLDGYQETQYF. The CDR3 DNA follows: TGCGCCAGCAGCTTGGATGGGTACCAAGAGACCCAGTACTTC.

V gene TRBV27 combines with J gene TRBJ1-2; TRBD1 might be the D (5 bases). This CDR3 is 13 amino acids long. CDR1 and CDR2 from the germline V gene are MNHEY and SMNVEV (reference sequence). Trimming took off 2 bases at V and 8 bases at J, with 12 bases between the two ends. The CDR3 spells CASSLRGVGGYTF. The CDR3 DNA is TGTGCCAGCAGTTTACGAGGGGTCGGGGGCTACACCTTC.

This clone showed up many times. This same CDR3 is encoded by further DNA sequences in the sample. V usage is TRBV11-2 and J usage is TRBJ2-7; 9 bases match TRBD1. Unmatched junction bases numbered 3, after V lost 3 bases and J lost 3 bases. The germline CDR1 and CDR2 sequences are SGHAT and FQNNGV. CDR3 length equals 14 residues. DNA of the CDR3: TGTGCCAGCAGCTTCGGGACAGGGCTCTACGAGCAGTACTTC. Protein: CASSFGTGLYEQYF.

Written as DNA, the CDR3 is TGCGCCAGCAGCCAATACCGGGACTGGATCTACAATGAGCAGTTCTTC. This codes for CASSQYRDWIYNEQFF. The chain is built from TRBV5-1 and TRBJ2-1, with D maybe TRBD2 (6 bases). V dropped 4 bases and J dropped 3 bases, with 17 bases sitting between them. The germline V gene encodes CDR1 SGHRS and CDR2 YFSETQ. This CDR3 region has 16 residues.

The chain recombines TRBV28 with TRBJ1-5; TRBD1 is a possible D gene (6 bases). CDR3 length: 17 residues. V was pared by 6 bases and J by 1 base, with 19 bases between. Germline loops: CDR1 MDHEN, CDR2 SYDVKM. CDR3 residues: CASRNPRGLRSNQPQHF. Here the CDR3 DNA reads TGTGCCAGCAGGAACCCCCGGGGGCTGCGGAGCAATCAGCCCCAGCATTTT.

This clone is medium-sized by share. This chain joins TRBV6-1 and TRBJ1-6; D is unresolved. V was cut by 2 bases and J by 8 bases, with 13 bases left in between. The CDR3 consists of 15 residues. Germline loops: CDR1 MNHNS, CDR2 SASEGT. The DNA of the CDR3 is TGTGCCAGCAGTGAATCCGGGTATGGGGATTCACCCCTCCACTTT. Translated, it gives CASSESGYGDSPLHF.

This CDR3 is CASSYSTDHTQYF. CDR3 DNA: TGTGCCAGCAGTTACTCAACAGACCATACCCAGTACTTC. This chain links TRBV6-5 with TRBJ2-5; no clear D. CDR1 MNHEY and CDR2 SVGAGI come from the germline V gene. CDR3 length: 13 residues. V dropped 0 bases and J dropped 8 bases, with 10 bases sitting between them.

The V call is TRBV18, the J call TRBJ1-4; 9 bases line up with TRBD1. The germline V gene encodes CDR1 KGHSH and CDR2 LQKENI. The CDR3 loop spans 15 amino acids. Losses at the gene ends were 5 bases for V and 6 bases for J; bases not matched to a gene: 7. CDR3: CASSSTGTGYEKLFF. The CDR3 bases are TGTGCCAGCTCATCGACCGGGACAGGGTATGAAAAACTGTTTTTT. The variable domain in full, with the rest retrieved from reference TRBV18 and TRBJ1-4, is NAGVMQNPRHLVRRRGQEARLRCSPMKGHSHVYWYRQLPEEGLKFMVYLQKENIIDESGMPKERFSAEFPKEGPSILRIQQVVRGDSAAYFCASSSTGTGYEKLFFGSGTQLSVL.

The chain has TRBV28 and TRBJ2-1, with 7 bases matching TRBD1. Trimming cost V 5 bases and J 9 bases; bases outside gene matches: 10. The V gene's germline CDR1 is MDHEN and CDR2 SYDVKM. The CDR3 runs to 14 residues. The CDR3 region is CASSRRQGSGEQFF. CDR3 sequence (DNA): TGTGCCAGCAGTAGAAGACAGGGATCGGGTGAGCAGTTCTTC.

The rearrangement joins TRBV5-1 to TRBJ1-4; D gene uncertain. The CDR3 sequence is 14 residues long. Germline V lookup: CDR1 SGHRS, CDR2 YFSETQ. The germline V and J ends were trimmed by 5 bases and 1 base, with 9 bases remaining between them. CDR3 nucleotide sequence: TGCGCCAGCAGATCCGGGGTAACTAATGAAAAACTGTTTTTT. Protein sequence: CASRSGVTNEKLFF.

Details on this clone: The identical CDR3 is also encoded by other nucleotide sequences in the sample. The rearrangement uses TRBV4-1 and TRBJ2-5, with 7 positions matching TRBD1. This CDR3 has 20 amino acids. Germline CDR1 is MGHRA and CDR2 is YSYEKL. The ends lost 1 base at V and 3 bases at J; junction bases unmatched: 20. As DNA, the CDR3 is TGCGCCAGCAGCCAAGCTTGGGGCTTTCGGGACAGAGGAGCTGAAGAGACCCAGTACTTC. Protein product: CASSQAWGFRDRGAEETQYF.

In this sample, this clone turned up many times. The genes are TRBV7-2 and TRBJ2-1; D unresolved. There are 13 residues in the CDR3. Trimming removed 1 base at V and 4 bases at J, with 5 bases between. CDR1 and CDR2 from the germline V gene are SGHTA and FQGNSA. The CDR3 nucleotides are TGTGCCAGCAGCTTAGGATATTACAATGAGCAGTTCTTC. Its translation: CASSLGYYNEQFF.

The rearrangement uses TRBV5-1 and TRBJ1-1; the match to TRBD1 covers 10 bases. Germline V gene sequence: CDR1 SGHRS, CDR2 YFSETQ. The CDR3 extends over 14 amino acids. With 4 bases clipped from V and 8 bases from J, the junction kept 8 bases outside the gene matches. CDR3 DNA: TGCGCCAGCAGCCTCGACAGGGGGCGAGGAGAAGCTTTCTTT. This translates into CASSLDRGRGEAFF.